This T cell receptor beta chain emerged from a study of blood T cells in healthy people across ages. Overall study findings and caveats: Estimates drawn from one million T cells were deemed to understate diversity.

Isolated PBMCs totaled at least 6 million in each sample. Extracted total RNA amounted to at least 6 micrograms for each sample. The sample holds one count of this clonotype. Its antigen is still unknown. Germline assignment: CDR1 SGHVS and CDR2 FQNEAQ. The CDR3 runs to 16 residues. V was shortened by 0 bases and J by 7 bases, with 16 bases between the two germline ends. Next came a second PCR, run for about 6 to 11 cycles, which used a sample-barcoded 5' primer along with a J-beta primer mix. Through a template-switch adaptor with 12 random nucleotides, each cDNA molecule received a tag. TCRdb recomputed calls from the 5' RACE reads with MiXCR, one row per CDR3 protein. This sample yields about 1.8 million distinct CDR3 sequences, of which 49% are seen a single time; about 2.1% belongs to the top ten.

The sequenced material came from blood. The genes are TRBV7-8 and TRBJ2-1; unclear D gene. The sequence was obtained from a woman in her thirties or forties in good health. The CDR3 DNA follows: TGTGCCAGCAGCTTAGCGGGTTTAGCTTCAAGGAATGAGCAGTTCTTC. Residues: CASSLAGLASRNEQFF.